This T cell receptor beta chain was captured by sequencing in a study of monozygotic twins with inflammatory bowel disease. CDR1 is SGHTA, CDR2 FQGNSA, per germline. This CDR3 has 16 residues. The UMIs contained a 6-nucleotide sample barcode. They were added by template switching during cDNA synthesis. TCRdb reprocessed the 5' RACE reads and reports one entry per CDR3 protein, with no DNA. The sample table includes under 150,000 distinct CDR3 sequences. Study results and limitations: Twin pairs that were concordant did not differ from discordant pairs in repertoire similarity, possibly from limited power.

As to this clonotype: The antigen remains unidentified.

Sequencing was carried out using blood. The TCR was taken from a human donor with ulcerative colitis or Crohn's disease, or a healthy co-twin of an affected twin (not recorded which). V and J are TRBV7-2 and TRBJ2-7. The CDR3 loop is CASSLRSSAGSYEQYF.